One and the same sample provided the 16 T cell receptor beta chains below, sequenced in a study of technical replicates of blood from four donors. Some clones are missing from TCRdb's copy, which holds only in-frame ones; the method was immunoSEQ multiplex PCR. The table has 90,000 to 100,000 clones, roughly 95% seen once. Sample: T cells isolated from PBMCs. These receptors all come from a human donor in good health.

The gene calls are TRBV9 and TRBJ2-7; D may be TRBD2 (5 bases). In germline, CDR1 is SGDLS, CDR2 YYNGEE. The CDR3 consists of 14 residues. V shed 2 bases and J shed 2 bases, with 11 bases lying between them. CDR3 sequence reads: CASSVKADPYEQYF. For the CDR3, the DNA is TGTGCCAGCAGCGTCAAAGCGGATCCCTACGAGCAGTACTTC.

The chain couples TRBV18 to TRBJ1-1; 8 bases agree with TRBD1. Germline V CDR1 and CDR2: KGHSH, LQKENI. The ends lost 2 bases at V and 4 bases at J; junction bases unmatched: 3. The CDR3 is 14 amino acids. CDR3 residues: CASSPIGTGTEAFF. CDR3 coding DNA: TGTGCCAGCTCACCAATCGGGACAGGCACTGAAGCTTTCTTT. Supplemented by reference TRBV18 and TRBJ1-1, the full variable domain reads NAGVMQNPRHLVRRRGQEARLRCSPMKGHSHVYWYRQLPEEGLKFMVYLQKENIIDESGMPKERFSAEFPKEGPSILRIQQVVRGDSAAYFCASSPIGTGTEAFFGQGTRLTVV.

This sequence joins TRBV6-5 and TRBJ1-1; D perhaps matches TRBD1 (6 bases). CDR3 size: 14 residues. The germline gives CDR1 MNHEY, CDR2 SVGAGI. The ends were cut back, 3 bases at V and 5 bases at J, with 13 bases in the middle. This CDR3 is CASSYLGAGTEAFF. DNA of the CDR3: TGTGCCAGCAGTTATTTGGGGGCAGGGACTGAAGCTTTCTTT.

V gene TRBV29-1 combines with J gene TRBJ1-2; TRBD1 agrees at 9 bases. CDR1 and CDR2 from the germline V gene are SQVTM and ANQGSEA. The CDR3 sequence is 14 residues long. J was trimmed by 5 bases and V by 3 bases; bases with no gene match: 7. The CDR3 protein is CSVERDRDDYGYTF. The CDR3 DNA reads TGCAGCGTTGAGCGGGACAGGGACGATTATGGCTACACCTTC.

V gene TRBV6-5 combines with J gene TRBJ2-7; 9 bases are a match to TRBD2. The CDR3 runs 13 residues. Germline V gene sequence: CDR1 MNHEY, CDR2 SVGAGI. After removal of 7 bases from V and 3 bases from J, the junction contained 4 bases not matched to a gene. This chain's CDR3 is CASTPSGDYEQYF. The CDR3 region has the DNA TGTGCCAGCACGCCTAGCGGGGACTACGAGCAGTACTTC.

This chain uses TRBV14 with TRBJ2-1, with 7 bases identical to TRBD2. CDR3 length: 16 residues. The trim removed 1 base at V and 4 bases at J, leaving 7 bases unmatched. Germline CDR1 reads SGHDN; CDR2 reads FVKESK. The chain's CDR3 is CASSQVGGKRYNEQFF. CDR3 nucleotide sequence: TGTGCCAGCAGCCAAGTGGGGGGGAAAAGGTACAATGAGCAGTTCTTC.

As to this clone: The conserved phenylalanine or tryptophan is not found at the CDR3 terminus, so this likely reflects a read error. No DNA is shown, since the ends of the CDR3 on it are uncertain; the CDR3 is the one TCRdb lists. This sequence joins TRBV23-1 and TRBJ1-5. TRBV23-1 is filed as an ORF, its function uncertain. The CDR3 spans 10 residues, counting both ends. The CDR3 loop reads CASSPEHTIA.

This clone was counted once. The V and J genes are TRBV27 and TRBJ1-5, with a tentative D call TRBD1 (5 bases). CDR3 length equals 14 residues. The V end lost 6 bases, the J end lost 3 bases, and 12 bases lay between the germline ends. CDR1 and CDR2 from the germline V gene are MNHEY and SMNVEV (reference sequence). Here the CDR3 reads CASSPAQDNQPQHF. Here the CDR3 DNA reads TGTGCCAGCAGCCCGGCACAGGACAATCAGCCCCAGCATTTT.

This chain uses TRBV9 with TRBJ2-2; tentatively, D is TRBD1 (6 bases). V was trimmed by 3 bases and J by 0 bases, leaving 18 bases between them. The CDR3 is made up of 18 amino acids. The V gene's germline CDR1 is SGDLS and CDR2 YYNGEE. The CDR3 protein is CASSARQVVSSNTGELFF. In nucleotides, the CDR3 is TGTGCCAGCAGCGCCCGACAGGTAGTGTCCTCGAACACCGGGGAGCTGTTTTTT.

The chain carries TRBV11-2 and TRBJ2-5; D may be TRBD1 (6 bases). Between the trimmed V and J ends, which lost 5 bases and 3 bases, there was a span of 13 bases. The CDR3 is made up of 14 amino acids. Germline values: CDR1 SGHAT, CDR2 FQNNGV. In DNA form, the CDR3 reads TGTGCCAGCAGCATCTTCAGGGGAGAAGAGACCCAGTACTTC. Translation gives CASSIFRGEETQYF.

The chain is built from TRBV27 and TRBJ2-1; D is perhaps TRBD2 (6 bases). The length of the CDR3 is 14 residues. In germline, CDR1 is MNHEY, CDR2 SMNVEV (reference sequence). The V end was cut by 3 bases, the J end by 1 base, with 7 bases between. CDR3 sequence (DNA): TGTGCCAGCAGTTTGGCGGGGTCCTACAATGAGCAGTTCTTC. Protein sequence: CASSLAGSYNEQFF.

The CDR3 protein is CASSLPQETQYF. CDR3 sequence (DNA): TGTGCCAGTAGTCTTCCTCAAGAGACCCAGTACTTC. This rearrangement joins TRBV19 to TRBJ2-5, with unresolved D. Trimming removed 5 bases from V and 2 bases from J, with 6 bases in between. Germline V gene sequence: CDR1 LNHDA, CDR2 SQIVND (reference sequence). The CDR3 sequence is 12 residues long. Full variable domain (rest looked up from reference TRBV19 and TRBJ2-5): DGGITQSPKYLFRKEGQNVTLSCEQNLNHDAMYWYRQDPGQGLRLIYYSQIVNDFQKGDIAEGYSVSREKKESFPLTVTSAQKNPTAFYLCASSLPQETQYFGPGTRLLVL.

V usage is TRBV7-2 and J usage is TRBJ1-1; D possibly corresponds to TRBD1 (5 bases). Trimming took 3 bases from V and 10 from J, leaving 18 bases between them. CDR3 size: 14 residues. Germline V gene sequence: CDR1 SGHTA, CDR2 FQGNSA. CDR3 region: CASSLLNRPARAFF. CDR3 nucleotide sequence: TGTGCCAGCAGCTTGTTGAACAGGCCGGCGCGAGCTTTCTTT.

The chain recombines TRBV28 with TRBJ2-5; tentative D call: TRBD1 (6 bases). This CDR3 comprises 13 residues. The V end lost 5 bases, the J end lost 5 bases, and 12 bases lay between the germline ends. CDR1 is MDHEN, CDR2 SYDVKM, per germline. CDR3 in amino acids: CASSARGRETQYF. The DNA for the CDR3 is TGTGCCAGCAGTGCCAGGGGCCGGGAGACCCAGTACTTC.

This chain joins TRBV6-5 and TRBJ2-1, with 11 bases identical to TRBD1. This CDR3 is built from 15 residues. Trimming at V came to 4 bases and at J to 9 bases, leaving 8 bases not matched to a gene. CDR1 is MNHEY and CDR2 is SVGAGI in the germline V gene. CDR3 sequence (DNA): TGTGCCAGCAGTTGGACAGGGGGCGATTCCCGTGAGCAGTTCTTC. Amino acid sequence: CASSWTGGDSREQFF.

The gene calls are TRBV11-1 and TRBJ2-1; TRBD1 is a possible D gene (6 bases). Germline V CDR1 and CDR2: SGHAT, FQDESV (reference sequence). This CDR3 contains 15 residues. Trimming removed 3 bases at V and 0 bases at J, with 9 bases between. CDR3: CASSFRDNSYNEQFF. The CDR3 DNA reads TGTGCCAGCAGCTTCCGGGACAACTCCTACAATGAGCAGTTCTTC.